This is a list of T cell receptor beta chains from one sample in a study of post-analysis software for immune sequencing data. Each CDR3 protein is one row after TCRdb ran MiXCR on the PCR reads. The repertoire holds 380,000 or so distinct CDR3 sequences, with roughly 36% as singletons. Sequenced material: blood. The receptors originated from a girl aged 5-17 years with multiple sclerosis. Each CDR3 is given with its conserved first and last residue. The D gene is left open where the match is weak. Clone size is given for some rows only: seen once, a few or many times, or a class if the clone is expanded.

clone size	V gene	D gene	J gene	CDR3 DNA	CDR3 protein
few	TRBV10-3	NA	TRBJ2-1	TGTGCCATCAGTGAAAACAATGAGCAGTTCTTC	CAISENNEQFF
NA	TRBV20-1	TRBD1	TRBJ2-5	TGCAGTGCTAGACGGGGACAGGGGGCGTTGGGGACCCAGTACTTC	CSARRGQGALGTQYF
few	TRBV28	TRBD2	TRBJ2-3	TGTGCCAGCAGTCCTCTAGGTGACGGGGGGAGCACAGATACGCAGTATTTT	CASSPLGDGGSTDTQYF
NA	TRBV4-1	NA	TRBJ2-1	TGCGCCAGCAGCCAAGTGGCTCTTCTCTCCTACAATGAGCAGTTCTTC	CASSQVALLSYNEQFF
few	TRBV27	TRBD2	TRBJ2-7	TGTGCCAGCAGAGCGGGGGAAACCTACGAGCAGTACTTC	CASRAGETYEQYF
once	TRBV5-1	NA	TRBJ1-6	TGCGCCAGCAGCGGCCACCGAAAGGGTTCACCCCTCCACTTT	CASSGHRKGSPLHF
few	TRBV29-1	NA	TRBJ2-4	TGCAGCGTGTCCTCTTCGTTATTGGCCAAAAACATTCAGTACTTC	CSVSSSLLAKNIQYF
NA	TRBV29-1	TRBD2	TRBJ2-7	TGCAGCGCGCTGATGGGGGGGGGCTACGAGCAGTACTTC	CSALMGGGYEQYF
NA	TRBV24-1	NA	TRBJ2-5	TGTGCCACCAGTGATTCCTCAGCGCAAGAGACCCAGTACTTC	CATSDSSAQETQYF
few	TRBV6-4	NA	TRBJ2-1	TGTGCCAGCAGTGACTCCCCCTATAACAACTACAATGAGCAGTTCTTC	CASSDSPYNNYNEQFF
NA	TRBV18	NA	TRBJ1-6	TGTGCCAGCTCAACTACCCGGGAGTATAATTCACCCCTCCACTTT	CASSTTREYNSPLHF
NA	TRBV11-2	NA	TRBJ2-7	TGTGCCAGCAGCTTTCGGGTACGCTACGAGCAGTACTTC	CASSFRVRYEQYF
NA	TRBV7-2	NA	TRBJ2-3	TGTGCCAGCAGCTTAGATCGTCGGGGGCTAAGCACAGATACGCAGTATTTT	CASSLDRRGLSTDTQYF
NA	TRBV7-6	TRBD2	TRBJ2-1	TGTGCCAGCAGCTTAGCGGGACTAGCGGGGGACAATGAGCAGTTCTTC	CASSLAGLAGDNEQFF
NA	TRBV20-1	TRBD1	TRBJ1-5	TGCAGTGCGGGAGGGACAGGCTATAGCAATCAGCCCCAGCATTTT	CSAGGTGYSNQPQHF
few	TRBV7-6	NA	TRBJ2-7	TGTGCCAGCAGCTTAGCACAGGCCCCGACCTACGAGCAGTACTTC	CASSLAQAPTYEQYF
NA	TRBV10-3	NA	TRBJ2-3	TGTGCCATCAGTCCTCAGTCTGGGGCCATGGATACGCAGTATTTT	CAISPQSGAMDTQYF
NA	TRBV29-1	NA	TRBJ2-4	TGCAGCGTTGGTGAAAAGGGGTCCATTCAGTACTTC	CSVGEKGSIQYF
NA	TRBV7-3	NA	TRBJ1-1	TGTGCCAGCACGCCGGGGGGGATGGTGAAGGCTGAAGCTTTCTTT	CASTPGGMVKAEAFF
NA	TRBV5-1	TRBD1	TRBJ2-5	TGCGCCAGCATCGGGACAGGGGAGACCCAGTACTTC	CASIGTGETQYF
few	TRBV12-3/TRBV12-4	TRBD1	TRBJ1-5	TGTGCCAGCAGTTCGAAGGACAGGGGGCGTCAGCCCCAGCATTTT	CASSSKDRGRQPQHF
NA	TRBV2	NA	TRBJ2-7	TGTGCCAGCAGTGAGATGGTGGTATACGAGCAGTACTTC	CASSEMVVYEQYF
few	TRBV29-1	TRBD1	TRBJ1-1	TGCAGCGTTGGACAGGGGTCGCTGAACACTGAAGCTTTCTTT	CSVGQGSLNTEAFF
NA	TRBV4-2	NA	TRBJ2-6	TGTGCCAGCAGCCTGAGCAGGGGGGATAGGGCCAACGTCCTGACTTTC	CASSLSRGDRANVLTF
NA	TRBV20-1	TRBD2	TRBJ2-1	TGCAGTGCCTACGGACTAGCGGACTACAATGAGCAGTTCTTC	CSAYGLADYNEQFF
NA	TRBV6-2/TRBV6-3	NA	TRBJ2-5	TGTGCCAGCAGATCCGCCCCGTACAAAGAGACCCAGTACTTC	CASRSAPYKETQYF
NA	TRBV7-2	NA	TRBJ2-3	TGTGCCAGCAGCCAGTTGGGTGCCACAGATACGCAGTATTTT	CASSQLGATDTQYF
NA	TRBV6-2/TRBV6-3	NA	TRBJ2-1	TGTGCCAGCAGTGACGAACCAAGCTCCTACAATGAGCAGTTCTTC	CASSDEPSSYNEQFF
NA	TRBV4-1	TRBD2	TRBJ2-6	TGCGCCAGCAGCCACCTAACGCTAGCGGGGGGGCCCCCTGGGGCCAACGTCCTGACTTTC	CASSHLTLAGGPPGANVLTF
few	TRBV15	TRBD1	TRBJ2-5	TGTGCCACCAGCAGAGGATCCCGGGACAGTTATTTCCAAGAGACCCAGTACTTC	CATSRGSRDSYFQETQYF
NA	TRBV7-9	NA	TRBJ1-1	TGTGCCAGCAGCCCCCTGGGGGGGGATTTCACTGAAGCTTTCTTT	CASSPLGGDFTEAFF
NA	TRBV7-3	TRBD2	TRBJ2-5	TGTGCCAGCAGCTTAAGGGGGGGTGCAGAGACCCAGTACTTC	CASSLRGGAETQYF
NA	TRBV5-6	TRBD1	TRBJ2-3	TGTGCCAGCAGCTCCGGGACAGGGGTAACAGATACGCAGTATTTT	CASSSGTGVTDTQYF
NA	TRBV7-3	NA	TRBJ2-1	TGTGCCAGCAGTACACAGGGAATCTCCTACAATGAGCAGTTCTTC	CASSTQGISYNEQFF
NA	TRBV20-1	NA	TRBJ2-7	TGCAGTGCTGGTAACCGGGACTTCCTTAGAGAGCAGTACTTC	CSAGNRDFLREQYF